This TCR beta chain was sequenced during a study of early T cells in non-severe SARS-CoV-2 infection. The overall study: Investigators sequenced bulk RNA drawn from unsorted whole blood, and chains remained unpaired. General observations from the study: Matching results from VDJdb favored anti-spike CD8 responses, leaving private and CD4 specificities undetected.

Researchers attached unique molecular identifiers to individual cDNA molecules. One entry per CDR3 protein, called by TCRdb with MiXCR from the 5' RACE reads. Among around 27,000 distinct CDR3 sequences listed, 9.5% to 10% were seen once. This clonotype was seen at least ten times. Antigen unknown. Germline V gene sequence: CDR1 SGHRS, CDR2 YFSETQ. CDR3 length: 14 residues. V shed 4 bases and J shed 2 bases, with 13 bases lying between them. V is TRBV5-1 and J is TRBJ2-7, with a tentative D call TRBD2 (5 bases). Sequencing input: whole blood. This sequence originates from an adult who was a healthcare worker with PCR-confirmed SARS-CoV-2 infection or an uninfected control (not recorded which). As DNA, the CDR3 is TGCGCCAGCAGCCCCCTAGGGAGTACCTACGAGCAGTACTTC. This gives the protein CASSPLGSTYEQYF.